This T cell receptor beta chain was sequenced in a study of T cell responses to AZD1222 COVID-19 vaccine. Second-dose groups at about 4 or about 12 weeks were pooled. This clone showed up just once. Its antigen remains unknown. Study observations and caveats: Epitopes outside B.1.351 and B.1.1.7 mutated regions reportedly drew nearly half of spike TCRs. Spike-specific TCR repertoires showed rising breadth and depth after two AZD1222 doses. Vaccine-associated CD4 TCRs ranged over spike, dominating at 160-218 and 743-854.

The CDR3 is 16 amino acids. Germline CDR1 SEHNR, CDR2 FQNEAQ (reference sequence). Trimming removed 1 base from V and 3 bases from J, with 13 bases in between. Sequencing was performed with immunoSEQ multiplex PCR; in TCRdb, only in-frame clones are kept and a portion is missing. The table lists fewer than 150,000 clones, approximately 90% of them singletons. Source: peripheral blood, taken 28 days after the second AZD1222 dose. The gene calls are TRBV7-9 and TRBJ1-3; D may be TRBD1 (5 bases). This receptor was taken from an adult who received the AZD1222 COVID-19 vaccine. The CDR3 region is CASSLVSRVGGNTIYF. The CDR3 DNA sequence: TGTGCCAGCAGCTTAGTTTCCAGGGTTGGTGGAAACACCATATATTTT.